The table lists the clone carrying this T cell receptor (beta chain) with a few counts. As yet, its antigen is unknown. Per germline, CDR1 MDHEN and CDR2 SYDVKM. This CDR3 spans 13 amino acids. Trimming removed 3 bases from V and 11 bases from J, with 16 bases in between. This specimen comes from a study of T cell responses to AZD1222 COVID-19 vaccine. The assay was immunoSEQ multiplex PCR, and TCRdb's table has in-frame clones only and misses some. Among tens of thousands of clones listed, 79% were seen once. Whole-study results and caveats: Across the whole spike, CD4 TCRs peaked at regions 160-218 and 743-854. Clonal diversity was possibly underestimated; the donors were predominantly white British and more often female. Just a handful of AZD1222 recipients tested seropositive at baseline. The breadth and depth of Spike-specific TCRs increased once two AZD1222 doses had been given.

The source material was peripheral blood, sampled on day 0 of MenACWY control vaccination. The sequence was collected from an adult in good health. J is TRBJ1-1 and V is TRBV28, with D hard to call. This CDR3 is CASSFSGWVVAFF. DNA of the CDR3: TGTGCCAGCAGTTTTTCCGGTTGGGTTGTGGCTTTCTTT.